Listed here are 29 T cell receptor beta chains from one sample, sequenced in a study of spatial heterogeneity in lung cancer. Study findings and constraints: One measure, the expanded intratumoral alpha and beta TCR count, tracked tumor mutation counts.

TCRdb analysed the 5' RACE reads with MiXCR anew, one entry per CDR3 protein. Among approximately 3,300 distinct CDR3 sequences listed, roughly 3.4% were seen once. No antigens are known for them. Time point in this sample: sample taken at primary tumor resection. This specimen consisted of lung tumor tissue, obtained at surgery. The receptors come from a male donor with early-stage non-small cell lung cancer.

This clonotype is medium-sized within its sample. The V call is TRBV3-1, the J call TRBJ1-6, with unresolved D. V was cut by 1 base and J by 9 bases, with 4 bases left in between. Per germline, CDR1 LGHDT and CDR2 YNNKEL (reference sequence). The CDR3 runs 12 residues. The CDR3 spells CASSQGSSPLHF. CDR3 DNA: TGTGCCAGCAGCCAAGGTTCTTCACCCCTCCACTTT.

In this sample, this clonotype is medium-sized. The chain combines TRBV7-2 with TRBJ2-7; 7 nucleotides agree with TRBD1. V lost 6 bases, J lost 1 base, and 9 bases stayed unmatched. The CDR3 sequence is 15 residues long. Germline loops: CDR1 SGHTA, CDR2 FQGNSA. The CDR3 spells CASSLGQVQSYEQYF. The CDR3 region has the DNA TGTGCCAGCAGTCTCGGACAGGTCCAGTCCTACGAGCAGTACTTC.

This clonotype qualifies as medium-sized. The chain links TRBV29-1 to TRBJ2-5; D unclear. CDR3 length: 13 amino acids. V lost 4 bases to trimming and J lost 1 base, with 10 bases between them. The germline V gene has CDR1 SQVTM and CDR2 ANQGSEA. CDR3 bases: TGCAGCGTTGGCGCCATCAGCCAAGAGACCCAGTACTTC. Translated: CSVGAISQETQYF.

This clonotype was recorded at least ten times. The rearrangement links TRBV6-5 to TRBJ2-5; 11 bases are shared with TRBD2. After removal of 4 bases from V and 9 bases from J, the junction contained 7 bases not matched to a gene. The CDR3 runs 14 residues. Per germline, CDR1 MNHEY and CDR2 SVGAGI. The CDR3 sequence is CASSCPVLAGAQYF. The DNA of the CDR3 is TGTGCCAGCAGTTGTCCGGTACTAGCGGGGGCCCAGTACTTC.

This clonotype is deemed medium-sized. The rearrangement uses TRBV25-1 and TRBJ1-4; D ambiguous. The germline CDR1 and CDR2 sequences are MGHDK and SYGVNS. CDR3 length equals 15 residues. V was clipped by 2 bases and J by 6 bases, with 13 bases between them. The CDR3 loop is CASSEHREGDEKLFF. Written as DNA, the CDR3 is TGTGCCAGCAGTGAACACCGTGAGGGTGATGAAAAACTGTTTTTT.

Of note for this clonotype: A junction boundary mismatches the germline segment, possibly from a read error. The chain carries TRBV4-3 and TRBJ2-2, with 7 bases aligning to TRBD2. Germline V CDR1 and CDR2: LGHNA, YSLEER. The CDR3 is 14 amino acids. CDR3 bases: TGCGCCAGCGGGCGGGGGTCGAACACCGGGGAGATGTTTTTT. Translation: CASGRGSNTGEMFF.

By share of the sample, this clonotype is medium-sized. V is TRBV11-3 and J is TRBJ2-2, with 7 bases identical to TRBD2. There are 15 residues in the CDR3. Losses at the gene ends were 5 bases for V and 0 bases for J; bases not matched to a gene: 3. Germline lookup yields CDR1 SGHNT and CDR2 YENEEA. CDR3 loop: CASSPRGANTGELFF. The DNA for the CDR3 is TGTGCCAGCAGCCCCCGGGGGGCGAACACCGGGGAGCTGTTTTTT.

This clonotype counts as medium-sized (0.01 to 0.1%). V and J are TRBV5-6 and TRBJ2-5, with D possibly matching TRBD2 (6 bases). Germline CDR1 and CDR2: SGHDT and YYEEEE. Trimming removed 1 base at V and 2 bases at J, with 12 bases between. There are 15 residues in the CDR3. Here the CDR3 reads CASSLYAGRQETQYF. CDR3 sequence (DNA): TGTGCCAGCAGCTTGTACGCGGGGAGACAAGAGACCCAGTACTTC.

By its share, this clonotype is medium-sized. The chain combines TRBV12-3 or TRBV12-4 with TRBJ1-5, with D perhaps TRBD1 (5 bases). The CDR3 covers 15 residues. V shed 4 bases and J shed 3 bases, with 13 bases lying between them. This chain's CDR3 is CASSYQGGNNQPQHF. The CDR3 bases are TGTGCCAGCAGTTACCAGGGCGGGAACAATCAGCCCCAGCATTTT.

By frequency in the sample, this clonotype is medium-sized. J is TRBJ2-7 and V is TRBV7-2; 13 nucleotides align to TRBD2. From germline, CDR1 is SGHTA and CDR2 FQGNSA. The J segment lost 2 bases and the V segment lost 5 bases, leaving 3 bases of the junction unmatched. The CDR3 totals 15 residues. CDR3 in DNA: TGTGCCAGCAGCGAGGGACTAGCGGGAACCTACGAGCAGTACGTC. Translation gives CASSEGLAGTYEQYV.

In this sample, this clonotype is large. The V and J genes are TRBV6-5 and TRBJ2-3, with 7 bases matching TRBD2. Germline CDR1 is MNHEY and CDR2 is SVGAGI. V was clipped by 5 bases and J by 1 base; unmatched bases: 6. The CDR3 spans 15 residues. The CDR3, as DNA: TGTGCCAGCAGTCGTTCTAGCGGCCGCACAGATACGCAGTATTTT. This translates into CASSRSSGRTDTQYF.

By share of the sample, this clonotype is medium-sized. The chain couples TRBV9 to TRBJ2-3; D is ambiguous. From germline, CDR1 is SGDLS and CDR2 YYNGEE. The CDR3 sequence is 13 residues long. V lost 4 bases to trimming and J lost 10 bases, with 16 bases between them. CDR3: CASSPPTPQAQYF. The CDR3 nucleotides read TGTGCCAGCAGCCCACCGACACCCCAGGCGCAGTATTTT.

This chain links TRBV12-3 or TRBV12-4 with TRBJ1-2; no reliable D call. The V and J ends lost 3 bases and 3 bases respectively, with 11 bases between them. CDR3 size: 14 residues. CDR3 DNA: TGTGCCAGCAGTTTGGCTGGGCTTTACTATGGCTACACCTTC. It is translated as CASSLAGLYYGYTF.

By sample share, this clonotype is medium-sized. The genes are TRBV10-3 and TRBJ2-3; D uncertain. The CDR3 is 12 residues long. Germline lookup yields CDR1 ENHRY and CDR2 SYGVKD. Trimming cost V 7 bases and J 5 bases, with 10 bases left between them. This CDR3 reads CAIKSAQDTQYF. The CDR3 DNA is TGTGCCATCAAATCGGCCCAAGATACGCAGTATTTT.

This clonotype came up a few times. The rearrangement uses TRBV3-1 and TRBJ1-5; D ambiguous. Trimming removed 4 bases from V and 1 base from J, with 8 bases in between. CDR3 length equals 14 residues. Germline-derived CDR1 and CDR2 are LGHDT and YNNKEL (reference sequence). The CDR3 nucleotides read TGTGCCAGCAGCCTAACGGGGAGCAATCAGCCCCAGCATTTT. Residues: CASSLTGSNQPQHF.

This clonotype is classed as medium-sized (0.01 to 0.1%). The chain has TRBV30 and TRBJ1-1; D gene unclear. This CDR3 is 12 amino acids long. CDR1 and CDR2 (germline): GTSNPN, SVGIG (reference sequence). V was clipped by 4 bases and J by 3 bases, with 9 bases between them. CDR3 in DNA: TGTGCCTGGAACAACCGGGACACTGAAGCTTTCTTT. Encoded protein: CAWNNRDTEAFF.

This clonotype was found many times. This chain connects TRBV12-3 or TRBV12-4 to TRBJ1-5, with TRBD1 matching over 7 bases. There are 15 residues in the CDR3. The ends lost 6 bases at V and 2 bases at J; junction bases unmatched: 7. The CDR3 region is CASRIGTVGNQPQHF. CDR3 nucleotide sequence: TGTGCCAGCAGGATAGGGACAGTGGGCAATCAGCCCCAGCATTTT.

By its share, this clonotype is medium-sized (0.01 to 0.1%). The chain combines TRBV7-6 with TRBJ2-5; either TRBD1 or TRBD2 may supply D (5 bases each). Between the trimmed V and J ends, which lost 0 bases and 0 bases, there was a span of 8 bases. CDR3 length: 15 amino acids. Germline assignment: CDR1 SGHVS and CDR2 FNYEAQ. The CDR3 reads CASSLAGTDQETQYF. CDR3 nucleotide sequence: TGTGCCAGCAGCTTAGCTGGGACGGACCAAGAGACCCAGTACTTC.

This clonotype has ten or more counts. The V and J genes are TRBV7-2 and TRBJ1-1; 11 nucleotides match TRBD1. There are 15 residues in the CDR3. Germline assignment: CDR1 SGHTA and CDR2 FQGNSA. The ends lost 5 bases at V and 8 bases at J; junction bases unmatched: 10. The CDR3 sequence: CASSLTPGQGGEAFF. The DNA for the CDR3 is TGTGCCAGCAGCCTCACGCCGGGACAGGGGGGGGAAGCTTTCTTT.

A word on this clonotype: Germline is not matched at one junction end, which may reflect a read error. This sequence joins TRBV7-2 and TRBJ2-1; 10 nucleotides match TRBD2. The CDR3 runs to 15 residues. The V gene's germline CDR1 is SGHTA and CDR2 FQGNSA. CDR3 protein: CASSLASGGINEQFF. Written as DNA, the CDR3 is TGTGCCAGCAGCCTAGCTAGCGGGGGAATCAATGAGCAGTTCTTC.

By proportion, this clonotype is medium-sized. The chain links TRBV2 to TRBJ2-1; D is unresolved. CDR1 and CDR2 (germline): SNHLY, FYNNEI. The CDR3 totals 18 residues. Deletions cut 5 bases from V and 4 bases from J, with 24 bases between. The CDR3 region is CASSFKTFGVIGYNEQFF. In nucleotides, the CDR3 is TGTGCCAGCAGTTTTAAAACTTTTGGAGTAATAGGTTACAATGAGCAGTTCTTC.

J is TRBJ2-1 and V is TRBV7-2, with 8 positions matching TRBD2. This CDR3 has 16 amino acids. Germline CDR1 reads SGHTA; CDR2 reads FQGNSA. V lost 5 bases and J lost 4; bases outside the gene matches: 10. The CDR3, as DNA: TGTGCCAGCAGCAGGTCGGGGGGGCGCCTTTACAATGAGCAGTTCTTC. Translated: CASSRSGGRLYNEQFF. Drawing the rest from reference TRBV7-2 and TRBJ2-1, the complete variable domain is GAGVSQSPSNKVTEKGKDVELRCDPISGHTALYWYRQSLGQGLEFLIYFQGNSAPDKSGLPSDRFSAERTGGSVSTLTIQRTQQEDSAVYLCASSRSGGRLYNEQFFGPGTRLTVL.

This clonotype is labeled as medium-sized. This sequence joins TRBV7-2 and TRBJ1-1, with a possible D match to TRBD1 (6 bases). Per germline, CDR1 SGHTA and CDR2 FQGNSA. The CDR3 extends over 12 amino acids. Trimming took off 8 bases at V and 1 base at J, with 8 bases between the two ends. The CDR3 region has the DNA TGTGCCAGCGGGACAACGAACACTGAAGCTTTCTTT. Its protein is CASGTTNTEAFF.

By share, this clonotype counts as medium-sized. J is TRBJ1-4 and V is TRBV29-1; weak D call: TRBD1 (5 bases). Germline CDR1 is SQVTM and CDR2 is ANQGSEA. This CDR3 has 15 residues. Trimming cost V 7 bases and J 4 bases, with 19 bases left between them. CDR3 region: CSAVSDRGVNEKLFF. The CDR3 nucleotides are TGCAGCGCTGTTTCCGATAGGGGAGTTAATGAAAAACTGTTTTTT.

This clonotype was picked up many times. The CDR3 is CASSPPRETQYF. The DNA for the CDR3 is TGTGCCAGCAGTCCGCCCCGGGAGACCCAGTACTTC. The chain is built from TRBV28 and TRBJ2-5; D not certain. The germline V gene has CDR1 MDHEN and CDR2 SYDVKM. V was clipped by 5 bases and J by 5 bases, with 9 bases between them. The CDR3 is 12 amino acids.

This clonotype is classed as medium-sized. This chain joins TRBV20-1 and TRBJ2-1; 14 bases agree with TRBD2. This CDR3 is built from 16 residues. CDR1 and CDR2 from the germline V gene are DFQATT and SNEGSKA (reference sequence). The V segment lost 5 bases and the J segment 4 bases; nucleotides outside the gene matches: 7. CDR3 bases: TGCAGTGCTGACCGGACTAGCGGGGGGAGGTACAATGAGCAGTTCTTC. Protein: CSADRTSGGRYNEQFF.

Relative to its sample, this clonotype is medium-sized. This sequence joins TRBV28 and TRBJ1-2, with 11 nucleotides matching TRBD1. The germline V gene has CDR1 MDHEN and CDR2 SYDVKM. The trim removed 5 bases at V and 4 bases at J, leaving 6 bases unmatched. The CDR3 spans 15 residues. CDR3 residues: CASSVTGTGGYGYTF. As DNA, the CDR3 is TGTGCCAGCAGTGTAACCGGGACAGGGGGCTATGGCTACACCTTC.

This clonotype is medium-sized within its sample. V usage is TRBV24-1 and J usage is TRBJ2-7, with 11 bases lining up with TRBD2. CDR3 size: 16 residues. Germline CDR1 is KGHDR and CDR2 is SFDVKD. Trimming at V came to 5 bases and at J to 4 bases, leaving 9 bases not matched to a gene. CDR3 in DNA: TGTGCCACCAGTGCCACTGGGACTAGCGGAATTTACGAGCAGTACGTC. This gives the protein CATSATGTSGIYEQYV.

This clonotype was seen ten or more times. This could be a read error, since a much larger clone is one nucleotide away. This chain joins TRBV7-9 and TRBJ1-6; D unclear. Germline CDR1 SEHNR, CDR2 FQNEAQ (reference sequence). V lost 1 base and J 11 bases, leaving 3 bases between the germline ends. The CDR3 consists of 11 residues. Here the CDR3 reads CASSLGAPLHF. The CDR3 coding sequence is TGTGCCAGCAGCTTAGGGGCACCCCTCCACTTT.